Shown below are 6 T cell receptor beta chains from a single sample sequenced in a study of metastatic and nonmetastatic thyroid tumors. No patient had received any treatment before thyroid surgery. From the PCR reads, TCRdb re-called clones with MiXCR. This table has over 15,000 clones, approximately 27% appearing once. Sequencing was performed on tumor tissue. The receptors here all came from a female donor with papillary thyroid cancer or a benign thyroid nodule (not recorded which). Some clones in this sample may be carry-over from other donors' samples.

This clone showed up just a few times. The chain links TRBV6-1 to TRBJ2-7, with no clear D. Germline V gives CDR1 MNHNS, CDR2 SASEGT. CDR3 length: 14 amino acids. Trimming left V 6 bases short and J 0 bases short, with 12 bases between. Here the CDR3 reads CASRGSALSYEQYF. In nucleotides, the CDR3 is TGTGCCAGCAGGGGGTCTGCACTCTCCTACGAGCAGTACTTC.

V is TRBV7-8 and J is TRBJ2-5; D may match TRBD1 or TRBD2 (5 bases each). The germline V gene encodes CDR1 SGHVS and CDR2 FQNEAQ. The length of the CDR3 is 15 residues. With 8 bases removed from V and 2 bases from J, the gap between germline ends came to 18 bases. The CDR3 coding sequence is TGTGCCAGCGCCCCCGAGGGGTGGGGGCAAGAGACCCAGTACTTC. Translated, it gives CASAPEGWGQETQYF.

This clone was observed a few times. The rearrangement links TRBV6-2 or TRBV6-3 to TRBJ2-7; a possible D gene is TRBD1 (5 bases). Germline V gives CDR1 MNHEY, CDR2 SVGEGT. The V and J ends lost 5 bases and 0 bases respectively, with 14 bases between them. The CDR3 is 15 amino acids. Here the CDR3 reads CASSASPDSSYEQYF. CDR3 nucleotides: TGTGCCAGCAGTGCCTCCCCAGACAGCTCCTACGAGCAGTACTTC.

This chain connects TRBV7-6 to TRBJ2-1; 9 bases are shared with TRBD1. From germline, CDR1 is SGHVS and CDR2 FNYEAQ. The CDR3 runs 16 residues. V dropped 2 bases and J dropped 1; count of bases not matched to a gene: 3. In DNA form, the CDR3 reads TGTGCCAGCAGCTTATCTGGGACAGGGTCCTACAATGAGCAGTTCTTC. Translation: CASSLSGTGSYNEQFF.

This clone is medium-sized within its sample. This sequence joins TRBV30 and TRBJ2-7, with 8 bases matching TRBD2. The J segment lost 0 bases and the V segment lost 3 bases, leaving 13 bases of the junction unmatched. This CDR3 spans 17 amino acids. Germline CDR1 reads GTSNPN; CDR2 reads SVGIG (reference sequence). In nucleotides, the CDR3 is TGTGCCTGGAGCAACGTCATAGCGGGATGGGACTCCTACGAGCAGTACTTC. Translation gives CAWSNVIAGWDSYEQYF.

In this sample, this clone turned up a few times. The chain couples TRBV7-2 to TRBJ2-2; D possibly uses TRBD1 or TRBD2 (5 bases each). The germline V gene encodes CDR1 SGHTA and CDR2 FQGNSA. V was pared by 7 bases and J by 4 bases, with 16 bases between. CDR3 length equals 15 residues. The CDR3 loop is CASIRTGRGTGELFF. The CDR3, as DNA: TGTGCCAGCATCCGCACGGGGCGCGGCACCGGGGAGCTGTTTTTT.